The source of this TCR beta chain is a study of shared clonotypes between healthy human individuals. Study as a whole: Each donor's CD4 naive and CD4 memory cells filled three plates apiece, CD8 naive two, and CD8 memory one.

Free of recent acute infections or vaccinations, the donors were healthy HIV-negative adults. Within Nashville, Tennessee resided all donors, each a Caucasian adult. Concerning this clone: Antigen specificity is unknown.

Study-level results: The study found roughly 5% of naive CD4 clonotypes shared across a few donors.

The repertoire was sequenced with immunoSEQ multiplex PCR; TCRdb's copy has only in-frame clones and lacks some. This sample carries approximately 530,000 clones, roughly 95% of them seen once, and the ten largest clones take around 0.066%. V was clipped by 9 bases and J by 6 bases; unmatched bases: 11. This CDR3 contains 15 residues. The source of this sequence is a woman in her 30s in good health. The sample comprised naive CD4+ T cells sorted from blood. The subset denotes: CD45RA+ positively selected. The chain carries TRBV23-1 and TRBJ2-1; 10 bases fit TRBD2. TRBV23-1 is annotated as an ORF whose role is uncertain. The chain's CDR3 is CASQLPAGGPNEQFF. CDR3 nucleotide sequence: TGCGCCAGTCAACTCCCAGCGGGAGGGCCCAATGAGCAGTTCTTC.